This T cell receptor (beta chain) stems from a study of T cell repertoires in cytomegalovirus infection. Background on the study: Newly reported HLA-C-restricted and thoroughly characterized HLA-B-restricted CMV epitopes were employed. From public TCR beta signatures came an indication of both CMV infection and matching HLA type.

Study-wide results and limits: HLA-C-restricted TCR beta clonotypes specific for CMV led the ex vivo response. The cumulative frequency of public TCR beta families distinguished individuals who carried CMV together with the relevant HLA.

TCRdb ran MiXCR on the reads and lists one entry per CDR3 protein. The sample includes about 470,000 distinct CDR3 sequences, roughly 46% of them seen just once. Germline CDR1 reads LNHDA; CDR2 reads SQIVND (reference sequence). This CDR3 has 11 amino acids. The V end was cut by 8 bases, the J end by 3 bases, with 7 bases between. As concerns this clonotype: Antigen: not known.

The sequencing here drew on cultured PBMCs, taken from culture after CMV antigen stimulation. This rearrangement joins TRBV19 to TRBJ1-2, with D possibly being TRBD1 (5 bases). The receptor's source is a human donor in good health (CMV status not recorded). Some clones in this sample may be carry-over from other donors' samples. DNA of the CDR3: TGTGCCAGTCAGGGTGACTATGGCTACACCTTC. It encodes CASQGDYGYTF. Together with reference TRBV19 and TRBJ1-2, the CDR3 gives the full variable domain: DGGITQSPKYLFRKEGQNVTLSCEQNLNHDAMYWYRQDPGQGLRLIYYSQIVNDFQKGDIAEGYSVSREKKESFPLTVTSAQKNPTAFYLCASQGDYGYTFGSGTRLTVV.